This T cell receptor beta chain was obtained from a study of blood T cell repertoires in COVID-19 (dated by TCRdb to the early 2020s). Regarding the study in general: The collaborator samples originated in the United States, Italy and Spain and spanned the acute and convalescent phases of COVID-19. Samples came from the ongoing ImmuneRACE study (first 160 participants) plus 1,254 subjects from 6 global collaborators. The dataset comprised deeply sampled blood TCRbeta repertoires from subjects exposed to, actively infected with, or recovered from COVID-19. The material from the prospective study consisted of cDNA or gDNA derived from T cells, B-cell-depleted T cells, or PBMCs. Sample metadata almost always included a de-identified subject ID, COVID-19 status, age in years and sex. Where available, HLA class I and class II types were taken from metadata supplied by the sample provider and were not determined by assay-based typing. The repertoires were released in a freely available public database intended as a resource for research on the immune response to SARS-CoV-2.

As encoded in the germline V gene (reference sequence), CDR1 is LNHDA while CDR2 is SQIVND. Trimming takes 3 bases from V and 4 bases from J, and the germline ends sit 13 bases apart. The CDR3, cysteine through phenylalanine, is 15 amino acids long. Only the CDR3 region is kept as DNA, spanning 45 bases read in frame from base 1. In the prospective study, participants were roughly 18 to 100 years old, resided in about two dozen geographic areas of the United States, and were enrolled through a virtual design. In the prospective study, cohorts were assigned on the basis of participant-reported clinical history obtained from a screening survey and a study questionnaire. For ImmuneRACE Cohort 3, a participant was defined as recovered based on two consecutive negative NP/OP PCR tests, clearance by a healthcare professional, or resolution of symptoms. In the prospective study, mobile phlebotomists collected whole blood, serum and a nasopharyngeal or oropharyngeal swab from each participant. Prospective study participants could optionally give additional blood draws and questionnaires over an approximately two-month period. Before DNA extraction, prospective study blood samples were shipped either frozen or at room temperature.

With regard to this clone: What this receptor recognizes is not known. Per-nucleotide qualities are absent, and no much larger clonotype sits a single base away.

What the study reported, not specific to this receptor: How much clinical and demographic metadata was included differed by source and by participant, and the metadata was provided uncurated.

TCRbeta CDR3 regions were amplified from genomic DNA by means of the immunoSEQ Assay, a bias-controlled multiplex PCR. The source study handled its data this way. The number of nucleated cells in each sample was estimated by amplification of reference gene primers within the assay. To quantify the absolute abundance of each unique TCRbeta CDR3 rearrangement, sequence reads were collapsed and filtered. For each sample, productive Simpson clonality was calculated by taking the square root of Simpson's diversity index across productive rearrangements. TCRdb re-hosts the immuneACCESS table, in-frame sequences only. Its copies lack some clones; in the studies checked, an unresolved V gene accounts for under half of them, and the cause for the rest is not known. V and J calls plus clone size are reproduced from that table; the DNA served to infer D and trimming. The sample table lists approximately 170,000 clones, roughly 80% of them with a count of one. The ten largest clones capture 2.5% to 3.5% of the sample.

Sequencing was done on a sample of PBMCs or T cells enriched from blood (not recorded which). This clonotype was sampled from a woman aged 25 to 39 who had recovered from COVID-19. The chain employs TRBV19 and TRBJ2-1; the D region possibly corresponds to TRBD2 (7 bases align). The sequence in DNA is TGTGCCAGTAGTATCTCGCGGGGGCCTTACAATGAGCAGTTCTTC. Its translation is CASSISRGPYNEQFF.